This T cell receptor beta chain was documented in a study of blood T cells in healthy people across ages. Then a second PCR, running about 6 to 12 cycles, was carried out with a sample-barcoded 5' primer and a J-beta primer mix. The template-switch adaptor, which had 12 random nucleotides, put a tag on each cDNA molecule. One entry per CDR3 protein, called by TCRdb with MiXCR from the 5' RACE reads. The sample includes fewer than 800,000 distinct CDR3 sequences, roughly 20% of them seen just once. There were healthy Caucasian individuals from Russia, aged roughly 6 to 100, serving as donors. Each donor supplied roughly 9.1 milliliters of peripheral blood. Germline loops: CDR1 SGHRS, CDR2 YFSETQ. V was shortened by 0 bases and J by 3 bases, with 11 bases between the two germline ends. This CDR3 has 15 amino acids.

Input material: blood. The TCR sequence derives from a man between 70 and 80 years old in good health. The V and J genes are TRBV5-1 and TRBJ2-3, with D tentatively TRBD2 (6 bases). CDR3 region: CASSLGRRATDTQYF. CDR3 in DNA: TGCGCCAGCAGCTTGGGGAGGAGGGCGACAGATACGCAGTATTTT.